This T cell receptor (beta chain) was retrieved from a study of preoperative IRX-2 immunotherapy in early breast cancer. CDR1 and CDR2 from the germline V gene are SGHRS and YFSETQ. The CDR3 length is 13 residues. V was pared by 2 bases and J by 0 bases, with 3 bases between. Documented treatment: preoperative locoregional IRX-2 cytokine immunotherapy. Patients received preoperative, locoregional IRX-2 cytokine immunotherapy in a phase Ib study. Clones were read by immunoSEQ multiplex PCR, and TCRdb kept only the in-frame ones, dropping some. The sample records 20,000 to 25,000 clones, 95% being singletons.

The chain is built from TRBV5-1 and TRBJ1-5; D is unclear. The sequence was obtained from a human donor with breast cancer. Specimen: tumor tissue, collected after IRX-2 immunotherapy. The CDR3 loop reads CASSFDSNQPQHF. As DNA, the CDR3 is TGCGCCAGCAGCTTTGATAGCAATCAGCCCCAGCATTTT. Supplemented by reference TRBV5-1 and TRBJ1-5, the full variable domain reads KAGVTQTPRYLIKTRGQQVTLSCSPISGHRSVSWYQQTPGQGLQFLFEYFSETQRNKGNFPGRFSGRQFSNSRSEMNVSTLELGDSALYLCASSFDSNQPQHFGDGTRLSIL.